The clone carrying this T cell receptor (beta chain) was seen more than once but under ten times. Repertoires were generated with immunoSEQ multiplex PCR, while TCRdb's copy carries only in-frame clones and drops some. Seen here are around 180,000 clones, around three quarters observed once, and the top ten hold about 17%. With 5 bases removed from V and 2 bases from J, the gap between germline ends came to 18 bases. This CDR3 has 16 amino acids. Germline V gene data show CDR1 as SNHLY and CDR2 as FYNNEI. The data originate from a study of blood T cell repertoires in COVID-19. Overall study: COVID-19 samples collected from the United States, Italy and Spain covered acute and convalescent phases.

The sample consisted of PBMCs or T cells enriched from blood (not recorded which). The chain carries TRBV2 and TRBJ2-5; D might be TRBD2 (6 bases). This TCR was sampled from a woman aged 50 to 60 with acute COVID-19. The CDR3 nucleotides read TGTGCCAGCAGTAAAAGGTGGGGCGGAGGGCAAGAGACCCAGTACTTC. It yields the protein CASSKRWGGGQETQYF.